A selection of T cell receptor beta chains follows, all from one sample in a study of vaccination and CD4 T cells after COVID-19. MiXCR, applied by TCRdb to the PCR reads, yields one record per CDR3 protein. Among 10,000 to 13,000 distinct CDR3 sequences listed, about 53% were seen once. Their recognized antigens are unknown. The sample comprised CD4+ T cells from blood, cultured in vitro. The receptors derive from a human donor who had recovered from COVID-19. Both conserved end residues are part of each CDR3. A D gene is named only where the DNA matches it firmly. The size of a clone is reported for some rows only, either as once, few or many, or as a class for expanded clones.

.	.	TRBV2	TRBJ2-5	TGTGCCAGCAGTGTCATTAGTGGGACAGAGACCCAGTACTTC	CASSVISGTETQYF
.	few	TRBV2	TRBJ1-1	TGTGCCAGCAACTCACAGGGTGATGATGGAGCTTTCTTT	CASNSQGDDGAFF
TRBD1	.	TRBV19	TRBJ2-3	TGTGCCAGTAGTAGGACACGGGACAGGGGAACAAGCACAGATACGCAGTATTTT	CASSRTRDRGTSTDTQYF
.	.	TRBV5-4	TRBJ2-3	TGTGCCAGCAGCCCTCCTCGCAGTATAGATACGCAGTATTTT	CASSPPRSIDTQYF
TRBD2	.	TRBV24-1	TRBJ2-1	TGTGCCACCAGTGACCTGAGCGGGAGGTTCGCGAATGAGCAGTTCTTC	CATSDLSGRFANEQFF
.	.	TRBV6-1	TRBJ1-2	.	CASTNQTSMYLCASGRPGVGYTF
TRBD2	few	TRBV6-4	TRBJ2-3	TGTGCCAGCAGTGACGTAGCGGGAGGCACAGATACGCAGTATTTT	CASSDVAGGTDTQYF
.	.	TRBV20-1	TRBJ2-7	TGCAGTGCCCAGTACGGGGGAGGTTACTACGAGCAGTACTTC	CSAQYGGGYYEQYF
.	.	TRBV6-1	TRBJ2-7	TGTGCCAGCAGTGGGTCGCATCTTGGGCCCCCGGGGTACTTC	CASSGSHLGPPGYF
.	few	TRBV6-5	TRBJ1-2	TGTGCCAGCAGTTCAGCTACTAACTATGGCTACACCTTC	CASSSATNYGYTF
.	.	TRBV15	TRBJ2-2	TGTGCCACCAGCCGACACCAGGGGGGCATGAACACCGGGGAGCTGTTTTTT	CATSRHQGGMNTGELFF
TRBD1	.	TRBV5-4	TRBJ2-5	TGTGCCAGCAGCTCTATCGGGTCACAGGGACAGGAGACCCAGTACTTC	CASSSIGSQGQETQYF
.	.	TRBV20-1	TRBJ2-2	TGCAGTGCTAGACCTGCCAGGGTAAACACCGGGGAGCTGTTTTTT	CSARPARVNTGELFF
.	.	TRBV24-1	TRBJ2-7	TGTGCCACCAGTGATTTGAGCAGGGGGAGGTACGAGCAGTACTTC	CATSDLSRGRYEQYF
.	large	TRBV18	TRBJ1-1	TGTGCCAGCTCAGCAGCCGAGAACACTGAAGCTTTCTTT	CASSAAENTEAFF
.	.	TRBV4-1	TRBJ1-6	TGCGCCAGCAGCCGATCCCCAGGAGGGATTGGGTCACCCCTCCACTTT	CASSRSPGGIGSPLHF
TRBD1	.	TRBV6-1	TRBJ2-3	TGTGCCAGCAGTAGAGGGGGCCAAAGCACAGATACGCAGTATTTT	CASSRGGQSTDTQYF
.	few	TRBV10-3	TRBJ1-1	TGTGCCATCAGTGAGTCCCGACAGTACACTGAAGCTTTCTTT	CAISESRQYTEAFF
.	few	TRBV19	TRBJ1-5	TGTGCCAGTAGTATCGGGGGATCTCAGCCCCAGCATTTT	CASSIGGSQPQHF
TRBD1	.	TRBV7-8	TRBJ1-5	TGTGCCAGCAGCCTCAGGACAGGGGACAATCAGCCCCAGCATTTT	CASSLRTGDNQPQHF
.	.	TRBV6-1	TRBJ2-7	TGTGCCAGCAGTGGAACAGGTTACGAGCAGTACTTC	CASSGTGYEQYF
.	.	TRBV12-3/TRBV12-4	TRBJ1-2	TGTGCCAGCAGTTTCCAGGCAGGGGCGGGAGGCTACACCTTC	CASSFQAGAGGYTF
.	few	TRBV7-6	TRBJ2-1	TGTGCCAGCAGCTTAGCGGAGGCAGGTCGGTCCTACAATGAGCAGTTCTTC	CASSLAEAGRSYNEQFF
TRBD1	.	TRBV5-5	TRBJ1-5	TGTGCCAGCAGCTTCTCCGGGACAGGGGCGAATCAGCCCCAGCATTTT	CASSFSGTGANQPQHF
.	.	TRBV6-1	TRBJ2-2	TGTGCCAGCAGTGAACTAGTAAGGGAGCTGTTTTTT	CASSELVRELFF
.	.	TRBV7-2	TRBJ1-5	TGTGCCAGCAGCTTATCAGGGACACTGAGTTATAGCAATCAGCCCCAGCATTTT	CASSLSGTLSYSNQPQHF
TRBD1	.	TRBV18	TRBJ1-6	TGTGCCAGCTCTCCTGACAGGGGTGGATCACCCCTCCACTTT	CASSPDRGGSPLHF
.	.	TRBV5-6	TRBJ2-5	TGTGCCAGCAGCTTGGGGGGGGGCGGGGAGACCCAGTACTTC	CASSLGGGGETQYF
.	.	TRBV3-1	TRBJ1-1	TGTGCCAGCAGCCGACACAGGTCCACTGAAGCTTTCTTT	CASSRHRSTEAFF
.	few	TRBV11-2	TRBJ2-1	TGTGCCAGCAGGAGATGGACAGACAATGAGCAGTTCTTC	CASRRWTDNEQFF
.	.	TRBV7-9	TRBJ2-7	TGTGCCAGCAGCTGGGGCCGGGGCGAGCAGTACTTC	CASSWGRGEQYF
.	.	TRBV5-6	TRBJ1-4	TGTGCCAGCAGCTTGGGACGGCAAGAAAAACTGTTTTTT	CASSLGRQEKLFF
.	.	TRBV5-1	TRBJ1-2	TGCGCCAGCAGCTCTGGAGCGTATGGCTACACCTTC	CASSSGAYGYTF
TRBD1	.	TRBV7-3	TRBJ2-1	TGTGCCAGCAGCCAACAGGGGGCGAGTGGGAATGAGCAGTTCTTC	CASSQQGASGNEQFF
TRBD1	few	TRBV7-8	TRBJ1-5	TGTGCCAGCAGCCGATCGGGACAGGTATCCCAGCCCCAGCATTTT	CASSRSGQVSQPQHF
.	.	TRBV7-8	TRBJ1-5	TGTGCCAGCAGCTTAGCTCCGGGACGTCAGAATCAGCCCCAGCATTTT	CASSLAPGRQNQPQHF
.	few	TRBV7-8	TRBJ1-5	TGTGCCAGCAGCTTACGGGTCGGGGGGCAGCAGCCCCAGCATTTT	CASSLRVGGQQPQHF
.	.	TRBV18	TRBJ1-1	TGTGCCAGCTCACCCGGCGGGGACCCGGGCACTGAAGCTTTCTTT	CASSPGGDPGTEAFF
.	.	TRBV6-1	TRBJ2-7	TGTGCCAGCAGCCCTAGAGTAGGCGAGCAGTACTTC	CASSPRVGEQYF
.	few	TRBV3-1	TRBJ2-3	TGTGCCAGCAGCCCCCGGGGCAGTGGTCGTACGCAGTATTTT	CASSPRGSGRTQYF
TRBD1	.	TRBV2	TRBJ2-2	TGTGCCAGCAGTAGGGACAGGGGGCGCAAAGGGGAGCTGTTTTTT	CASSRDRGRKGELFF
.	once	TRBV6-2/TRBV6-3	TRBJ1-2	TGTGCCAGCAGTTATGGGCAGAACTATGGCTACACCTTC	CASSYGQNYGYTF
.	.	TRBV23-1	TRBJ1-2	TGCGCCAGCAGTCAATGGCGGGACTACACTAACTATGGCTACACCTTC	CASSQWRDYTNYGYTF
.	medium-sized	TRBV30	TRBJ2-6	TGTGCCTGGAGAGATTACTCTGGGGCCAACGTCCTGACTTTC	CAWRDYSGANVLTF
.	few	TRBV6-4	TRBJ2-1	TGTGCCAGCAGTGACGGGAGCTCCTACAATGAGCAGTTCTTC	CASSDGSSYNEQFF
TRBD1	few	TRBV20-1	TRBJ1-2	TGCAGTGCTGGACCGGGACAGGGTCTCTATGGCTACACCTTC	CSAGPGQGLYGYTF
.	few	TRBV6-2/TRBV6-3	TRBJ1-1	TGTGCCAGCAGTTACTCGGGTGCCGCCGGCAGGGAAGCTTTCTTT	CASSYSGAAGREAFF
.	.	TRBV30	TRBJ1-5	TGTGCCTGGACAGGGAATAGCAATCAGCCCCAGCATTTT	CAWTGNSNQPQHF
.	.	TRBV7-9	TRBJ2-2	TGTGCCAGCACGGACGGCTCGAACACCGGGGAGCTGTTTTTT	CASTDGSNTGELFF